These 20 T cell receptor beta chains originate from one sample sequenced in a study of CD8 T cells in ankylosing spondylitis (TCRdb year 2017). Library prep was done by 5' RACE. Sequencing instrument: Illumina HiSeq 2500. In-frame beta chains were kept once TCRdb had trimmed the public reads at Q25 with fastp and called clones with MiXCR. CDR3 protein sequences are deduplicated, and each keeps its most common genes and DNA. A total of 200,000 to 300,000 distinct CDR3 sequences appear in this sample, 24% of them only once. The ten biggest clones cover roughly 0.6% of the sample. What was sequenced was blood, either unsorted or a sorted T cell fraction (not recorded which). The receptors were gathered from a male donor with ankylosing spondylitis or in good health (not recorded which).

The chain carries TRBV10-2 and TRBJ2-3, with a tentative D call TRBD2 (7 bases). This CDR3 is 14 amino acids long. Looked up from germline, CDR1 is WSHSY and CDR2 is SAAADI. The ends were cut back, 6 bases at V and 6 bases at J, with 16 bases in the middle. The CDR3 sequence is CASRAGARGDTQYF. CDR3 sequence (DNA): TGCGCCAGCAGGGCGGGGGCCCGCGGGGATACGCAGTATTTT.

The CDR3 DNA sequence: TGCAGCGCCAAGAGGGGTGTCGGAACCTACGAGCAGTACTTC. Its translation: CSAKRGVGTYEQYF. The chain couples TRBV29-1 to TRBJ2-7, with D tentatively TRBD1 or TRBD2 (5 bases each). Deletions cut 7 bases from V and 2 bases from J, with 18 bases between. This CDR3 comprises 14 residues. The germline V gene has CDR1 SQVTM and CDR2 ANQGSEA.

The V call is TRBV5-5, the J call TRBJ1-6; D is uncertain. The CDR3 is 18 residues long. Germline V gene lookup returns CDR1 SGHKS and CDR2 YYEKEE (reference sequence). V lost 0 bases and J 5 bases, leaving 18 bases between the germline ends. The CDR3 DNA is TGTGCCAGCAGCTTGGGACCCGATCGGGGAAGGGATAATTCACCCCTCCACTTT. It encodes CASSLGPDRGRDNSPLHF. Full variable domain (outside the CDR3, taken from reference TRBV5-5 and TRBJ1-6): DAGVTQSPTHLIKTRGQQVTLRCSPISGHKSVSWYQQVLGQGPQFIFQYYEKEERGRGNFPDRFSARQFPNYSSELNVNALLLGDSALYLCASSLGPDRGRDNSPLHFGNGTRLTVT.

This rearrangement joins TRBV11-2 to TRBJ2-2; TRBD1 matches at 8 bases. Germline V gene data show CDR1 as SGHAT and CDR2 as FQNNGV. Losses at the gene ends were 5 bases for V and 2 bases for J; bases not matched to a gene: 22. The CDR3 is 21 residues long. The DNA of the CDR3 is TGTGCCAGCAGCCCTCATACCCGTAGACAGGGGTCTAATCCTAACACCGGGGAGCTGTTTTTT. It encodes CASSPHTRRQGSNPNTGELFF.

V usage is TRBV12-3 or TRBV12-4 and J usage is TRBJ2-3; D not certain. The germline V and J ends were trimmed by 6 bases and 1 base, with 5 bases remaining between them. CDR3 size: 12 residues. CDR3 region: CASSQRTDTQYF. CDR3 in DNA: TGTGCCAGCAGCCAACGCACAGATACGCAGTATTTT.

A few counts support this clonotype. The rearrangement links TRBV6-5 to TRBJ2-1; 9 positions agree with TRBD1. V shed 4 bases, J shed 6 bases, and the junction held 4 bases outside the gene matches. The germline V gene has CDR1 MNHEY and CDR2 SVGAGI. There are 14 residues in the CDR3. The CDR3 sequence: CASSSDRGGNEQFF. As DNA, the CDR3 is TGTGCCAGCAGTTCGGACAGGGGTGGCAATGAGCAGTTCTTC.

This clonotype was observed a few times. The chain links TRBV5-1 to TRBJ2-7; D unclear. This CDR3 is built from 13 residues. With 0 bases removed from V and 6 bases from J, the gap between germline ends came to 10 bases. Germline V gene sequence: CDR1 SGHRS, CDR2 YFSETQ. CDR3 nucleotide sequence: TGCGCCAGCAGCTTGGTGGGTCGAGGCGAGCAGTACTTC. Its translation is CASSLVGRGEQYF.

In this sample, this clonotype turned up many times. The rearrangement uses TRBV20-1 and TRBJ2-3; D is undetermined. The CDR3 contains 14 residues. Trimming took 5 bases from V and 2 from J, leaving 14 bases between them. Germline V lookup: CDR1 DFQATT, CDR2 SNEGSKA (reference sequence). The CDR3 spells CSALEMRVTDTQYF. The CDR3 DNA is TGCAGTGCTCTTGAGATGAGAGTCACAGATACGCAGTATTTT.

The chain employs TRBV10-3 and TRBJ2-7; TRBD2 matches 8 bases. Trimming removed 8 bases from V and 6 bases from J; junction bases left unmatched: 3. CDR1 and CDR2 (germline): ENHRY, SYGVKD. The CDR3 runs to 11 residues. The CDR3: CAIGGLAEQYF. The DNA for the CDR3 is TGTGCCATCGGTGGACTAGCCGAGCAGTACTTC.

This clonotype was seen repeatedly, ten times or more. CDR3 protein: CSARDRGNQPQHF. The DNA of the CDR3 is TGCAGTGCTAGAGATCGGGGGAATCAGCCCCAGCATTTT. The chain uses TRBV20-1 and TRBJ1-5; TRBD1 is a possible D gene (5 bases). V lost 0 bases, J lost 4 bases, and 7 bases lay in between. This CDR3 is 13 amino acids long. CDR1 and CDR2 (germline): DFQATT, SNEGSKA (reference sequence).

This clonotype has more than one count but fewer than ten. The chain carries TRBV20-1 and TRBJ1-2; the D gene is possibly TRBD1 (5 bases). Germline lookup yields CDR1 DFQATT and CDR2 SNEGSKA (reference sequence). This CDR3 comprises 15 residues. Trimming removed 2 bases from V and 4 bases from J, with 17 bases in between. The DNA of the CDR3 is TGCAGTGCTAGATCCCCCGGGGACGGAATCTATGGCTACACCTTC. Amino acid sequence: CSARSPGDGIYGYTF.

There are many counts of this clonotype. This chain connects TRBV20-1 to TRBJ2-4, with 7 nucleotides matching TRBD1. Germline V gene sequence: CDR1 DFQATT, CDR2 SNEGSKA (reference sequence). This CDR3 contains 15 residues. The J segment lost 3 bases and the V segment lost 1 base, leaving 6 bases of the junction unmatched. The CDR3 nucleotides read TGCAGTGCTAGAGTTGACAGGGCTAGCAAAAACATTCAGTACTTC. It encodes CSARVDRASKNIQYF.

This clonotype came up many times. This chain connects TRBV5-1 to TRBJ2-7, with TRBD1 matching over 11 bases. This CDR3 comprises 17 residues. The V segment lost 4 bases and the J segment 1 base; nucleotides outside the gene matches: 10. Germline loops: CDR1 SGHRS, CDR2 YFSETQ. CDR3 sequence (DNA): TGCGCCAGCAGCGGACGTCCGGGACAGGGGGGGTCCTACGAGCAGTACTTC. Encoded protein: CASSGRPGQGGSYEQYF.

The V call is TRBV6-1, the J call TRBJ2-1; 8 bases map to TRBD1. Germline trimming cut 10 bases from V and 9 bases from J; bases unmatched to any gene: 14. This CDR3 is built from 14 residues. Looked up from germline, CDR1 is MNHNS and CDR2 is SASEGT. The CDR3 is CATSGQGETSEQFF. CDR3 in DNA: TGTGCCACCTCAGGACAGGGCGAAACCAGTGAGCAGTTCTTC.

The genes are TRBV2 and TRBJ2-1; 8 nucleotides align to TRBD2. The V segment lost 5 bases and the J segment 4 bases; nucleotides outside the gene matches: 7. This CDR3 has 15 amino acids. Germline V gene data show CDR1 as SNHLY and CDR2 as FYNNEI. CDR3 coding DNA: TGTGCCAGCAGTTCTACTAGCGGAAAATACAATGAGCAGTTCTTC. Its translation: CASSSTSGKYNEQFF.

This clonotype was detected only a few times. The chain uses TRBV20-1 and TRBJ2-7; 8 bases agree with TRBD2. CDR3 length: 14 residues. The junction had 11 bases not matched to a gene; V was cut back by 3 bases and J by 7 bases. CDR1 and CDR2 (germline): DFQATT, SNEGSKA (reference sequence). The CDR3 region is CSASGGAFSGEQYF. The DNA of the CDR3 is TGCAGTGCTAGCGGGGGGGCATTCTCGGGAGAGCAGTACTTC.

This chain links TRBV23-1 with TRBJ1-5; possible D gene TRBD1, 5 bases. TRBV23-1 falls under the ORF class, with uncertain function. Trimming pared 1 base from V and 5 bases from J, leaving 12 bases between. The CDR3 covers 15 residues. CDR3 sequence (DNA): TGCGCCAGCAGTCAATTGCACAGGACTGATCAGCCCCAGCATTTT. It is translated as CASSQLHRTDQPQHF.

The V call is TRBV20-1, the J call TRBJ2-3; 8 positions match TRBD2. The CDR3 runs 17 residues. Germline values: CDR1 DFQATT, CDR2 SNEGSKA (reference sequence). With V trimmed by 0 bases and J by 1 base, 9 bases remained unmatched. CDR3 nucleotide sequence: TGCAGTGCTAGAGATCCAGGTAGCGGGGCCCGCACAGATACGCAGTATTTT. Translation: CSARDPGSGARTDTQYF.

This clonotype was seen a few times. The gene calls are TRBV20-1 and TRBJ2-5; D gene ambiguous. V was shortened by 5 bases and J by 7 bases, with 11 bases between the two germline ends. The CDR3 has 11 residues. CDR1 is DFQATT and CDR2 is SNEGSKA in the germline V gene (reference sequence). CDR3 loop: CSAPNRGTQYF. CDR3 bases: TGCAGTGCTCCCAACCGAGGGACCCAGTACTTC.

This clonotype was recorded at least ten times. The chain uses TRBV20-1 and TRBJ1-3; weak D call: TRBD1 (5 bases). Germline V gives CDR1 DFQATT, CDR2 SNEGSKA (reference sequence). V was clipped by 0 bases and J by 0 bases, with 9 bases between them. CDR3 length equals 15 residues. For the CDR3, the DNA is TGCAGTGCTAGAGATGACAGCGTCTCTGGAAACACCATATATTTT. This sequence encodes CSARDDSVSGNTIYF.